The 25 T cell receptor beta chains below come from one sample, sequenced in a study of blood T cell repertoires in COVID-19. The method was immunoSEQ multiplex PCR; TCRdb's version includes in-frame clones alone and lacks a portion of them. Among some 100,000 clones, roughly 88% were seen once, and the ten largest hold 5.5% to 6.5%. The specimen was peripheral blood. These receptors all stem from a woman aged 55-70 years with acute or convalescent COVID-19.

V and J are TRBV3-1 (or the pseudogene TRBV3-2) and TRBJ2-7, with 11 bases identical to TRBD2. The CDR3 is 15 residues long. Trimming took 4 bases from V and 6 from J; bases not matched to a gene: 8. Germline V lookup: CDR1 LGHDT, CDR2 YNNKEL (reference sequence). The CDR3 bases are TGTGCCAGCAGCCTCCAACTAGCGGGAGTGGGCGAGCAGTACTTC. As protein: CASSLQLAGVGEQYF.

This sequence joins TRBV6-6 and TRBJ1-1, with TRBD1 matching 9 bases. The CDR3 contains 15 residues. CDR1 and CDR2 (germline): MNHNY, SVGAGI (reference sequence). V lost 2 bases and J lost 7; bases outside the gene matches: 8. CDR3 in amino acids: CASSYQGQGGGEAFF. CDR3 nucleotide sequence: TGTGCCAGCAGTTACCAGGGACAGGGCGGTGGTGAAGCTTTCTTT.

V usage is TRBV20-1 and J usage is TRBJ1-2, with D uncertain. The V end lost 4 bases, the J end lost 4 bases, and 4 bases lay between the germline ends. Germline lookup yields CDR1 DFQATT and CDR2 SNEGSKA (reference sequence). CDR3 length: 10 residues. This CDR3 reads CSATIYGYTF. CDR3 nucleotides: TGCAGTGCTACCATCTATGGCTACACCTTC.

The chain couples TRBV7-9 to TRBJ2-5, with 7 bases matching TRBD1. Germline-derived CDR1 and CDR2 are SEHNR and FQNEAQ (reference sequence). Unmatched junction bases numbered 5, after V lost 3 bases and J lost 7 bases. The CDR3 is made up of 13 amino acids. The CDR3 is CASSFTGDGTQYF. The CDR3 coding sequence is TGTGCCAGCAGCTTCACAGGGGATGGGACCCAGTACTTC. Based on the CDR3 plus reference TRBV7-9 and TRBJ2-5, the full variable domain is DTGVSQNPRHKITKRGQNVTFRCDPISEHNRLYWYRQTLGQGPEFLTYFQNEAQLEKSRLLSDRFSAERPKGSFSTLEIQRTEQGDSAMYLCASSFTGDGTQYFGPGTRLLVL.

This chain links TRBV30 with TRBJ2-5; 7 bases match TRBD2. Losses at the gene ends were 5 bases for V and 3 bases for J; bases not matched to a gene: 3. Looked up from germline, CDR1 is GTSNPN and CDR2 is SVGIG (reference sequence). CDR3 length equals 12 residues. CDR3 region: CAWSAGEETQYF. CDR3 DNA sequence: TGTGCCTGGTCTGCGGGGGAAGAGACCCAGTACTTC.

V gene TRBV29-1 combines with J gene TRBJ1-4, with TRBD1 matching 9 bases. The CDR3 covers 13 residues. Germline values: CDR1 SQVTM, CDR2 ANQGSEA. Trimming cost V 5 bases and J 7 bases; bases outside gene matches: 5. This CDR3 is CSVTGTGSEKLFF. DNA for the CDR3: TGCAGCGTTACCGGGACAGGGAGTGAAAAACTGTTTTTT.

This chain joins TRBV18 and TRBJ2-1; 9 bases map to TRBD2. The CDR3 spans 13 residues. V lost 6 bases to trimming and J lost 8 bases; unmatched junction nucleotides: 5. Looked up from germline, CDR1 is KGHSH and CDR2 is LQKENI. CDR3 sequence: CASSRREGDEQFF. The CDR3 DNA is TGTGCCAGCTCTCGGCGGGAGGGAGATGAGCAGTTCTTC.

Only one count was recorded for this clone. The genes are TRBV19 and TRBJ1-5, with TRBD1 identical over 9 bases. Per germline, CDR1 LNHDA and CDR2 SQIVND (reference sequence). Germline trimming cut 7 bases from V and 2 bases from J; bases unmatched to any gene: 6. This CDR3 is 15 amino acids long. The CDR3 here is CASTSDRGRNQPQHF. DNA of the CDR3: TGTGCCAGTACCTCGGACAGGGGTCGCAATCAGCCCCAGCATTTT.

This clone was detected once. In DNA form, the CDR3 reads TGTGCCAGCAGCCAAGGAGCCAGGGGAGGAAACACCATATATTTT. Translated: CASSQGARGGNTIYF. This chain links TRBV2 with TRBJ1-3; TRBD1 might be the D (6 bases). Trimming took off 6 bases at V and 4 bases at J, with 16 bases between the two ends. The CDR3 consists of 15 residues. Germline values: CDR1 SNHLY, CDR2 FYNNEI.

The count of this clone is one. This rearrangement joins TRBV18 to TRBJ2-3; tentatively, D is TRBD2 (6 bases). The length of the CDR3 is 14 residues. Germline CDR1 is KGHSH and CDR2 is LQKENI. Trimming pared 8 bases from V and 4 bases from J, leaving 16 bases between. The CDR3: CASILTGVPDTQYF. The DNA of the CDR3 is TGTGCCAGCATATTAACGGGAGTCCCAGATACGCAGTATTTT.

CDR3 in DNA: TGTGCCAGCAGTAAGGGGGGGTCGGTCGACGAGCAGTACTTC. It translates to CASSKGGSVDEQYF. This rearrangement joins TRBV28 to TRBJ2-7; TRBD2 is a possible D gene (7 bases). CDR3 length: 14 residues. Germline CDR1 MDHEN, CDR2 SYDVKM. V lost 5 bases and J lost 5, with 16 bases in between.

V usage is TRBV6-6 and J usage is TRBJ2-2; TRBD1 matches 8 bases. The CDR3 is made up of 16 amino acids. Germline CDR1 and CDR2: MNHNY and SVGAGI (reference sequence). The V segment lost 6 bases and the J segment 5 bases; nucleotides outside the gene matches: 11. The CDR3 DNA follows: TGTGCCAGCAGCCTGGGCAGGGGGCGTAGAACCGGGGAGCTGTTTTTT. Protein sequence: CASSLGRGRRTGELFF.

Of note for this clone: One end of the junction fails to match germline, which may point to a read error. This chain uses TRBV5-4 with TRBJ2-1; 7 bases match TRBD1. This CDR3 is built from 14 residues. The germline gives CDR1 SGHNT, CDR2 YYREEE (reference sequence). CDR3 bases: TGTGCCAGCAGCTTAGGGGGCTCCGACAATGAGCAGTTCTTC. Residues: CASSLGGSDNEQFF. Full variable domain (rest looked up from reference TRBV5-4 and TRBJ2-1): ETGVTQSPTHLIKTRGQQVTLRCSSQSGHNTVSWYQQALGQGPQFIFQYYREEENGRGNFPPRFSGLQFPNYSSELNVNALELDDSALYLCASSLGGSDNEQFFGPGTRLTVL.

The rearrangement joins TRBV7-9 to TRBJ1-4; no clear D gene. V was clipped by 3 bases and J by 7 bases, with 12 bases between them. The CDR3 has 14 amino acids. The V gene's germline CDR1 is SEHNR and CDR2 FQNEAQ (reference sequence). The CDR3 DNA reads as TGTGCCAGCAGCTTTGGAAGGGCGGGTGAAAAACTGTTTTTT. Its protein product is CASSFGRAGEKLFF.

The rearrangement links TRBV9 to TRBJ1-4; no firm D call. Trimming pared 1 base from V and 4 bases from J, leaving 11 bases between. Looked up from germline, CDR1 is SGDLS and CDR2 is YYNGEE. The CDR3 extends over 15 amino acids. CDR3 protein: CASSVTGTVNEKLFF. In DNA form, the CDR3 reads TGTGCCAGCAGCGTAACCGGCACAGTTAATGAAAAACTGTTTTTT.

V and J are TRBV19 and TRBJ1-1; a possible D gene is TRBD1 (5 bases). Germline V gene data show CDR1 as LNHDA and CDR2 as SQIVND (reference sequence). The CDR3 is 12 amino acids. Trimming removed 0 bases from V and 10 bases from J, with 9 bases in between. Written as DNA, the CDR3 is TGTGCCAGTAGTATAGATCGAAGGGGAGCTTTCTTT. This encodes CASSIDRRGAFF.

The rearrangement joins TRBV19 to TRBJ1-6; possible D gene TRBD1, 5 bases. This CDR3 has 15 amino acids. Deletions cut 5 bases from V and 3 bases from J, with 11 bases between. Germline values: CDR1 LNHDA, CDR2 SQIVND (reference sequence). CDR3 DNA sequence: TGTGCCAGTAGTCCTTCGGGGGGCTATAATTCACCCCTCCACTTT. Its translation: CASSPSGGYNSPLHF.

CDR3 coding DNA: TGTGCCAGCAGCCTATATAGCGGTAGCTACAATGAGCAGTTCTTC. Residues: CASSLYSGSYNEQFF. V and J are TRBV7-2 and TRBJ2-1; a possible D gene is TRBD2 (6 bases). V was pared by 5 bases and J by 3 bases, with 14 bases between. The CDR3 runs 15 residues. Looked up from germline, CDR1 is SGHTA and CDR2 is FQGNSA.

The chain recombines TRBV15 with TRBJ1-5; unclear D gene. V shed 3 bases and J shed 6 bases, with 12 bases lying between them. Germline V gives CDR1 LNHNV, CDR2 YYDKDF (reference sequence). The CDR3 loop spans 14 amino acids. The CDR3 loop is CATSRGQEGQPQHF. In DNA form, the CDR3 reads TGTGCCACCAGCAGGGGTCAGGAGGGTCAGCCCCAGCATTTT.

The chain carries TRBV7-9 and TRBJ1-4; D is uncertain. Deletions cut 5 bases from V and 3 bases from J, with 16 bases between. The CDR3 contains 16 residues. Germline-derived CDR1 and CDR2 are SEHNR and FQNEAQ (reference sequence). DNA of the CDR3: TGTGCCAGCAGCCCGGGTTTGCTACGGGCTAATGAAAAACTGTTTTTT. It translates to CASSPGLLRANEKLFF.

This chain connects TRBV5-6 to TRBJ1-4, with 7 bases identical to TRBD1. The CDR3 is 16 amino acids. The germline V gene encodes CDR1 SGHDT and CDR2 YYEEEE. V lost 3 bases, J lost 8 bases, and 13 bases stayed unmatched. CDR3 region: CASSWNGQALGEKLFF. DNA of the CDR3: TGTGCCAGCAGCTGGAACGGACAGGCCCTTGGAGAAAAACTGTTTTTT. The whole variable domain, filled in from reference TRBV5-6 and TRBJ1-4, reads DAGVTQSPTHLIKTRGQQVTLRCSPKSGHDTVSWYQQALGQGPQFIFQYYEEEERQRGNFPDRFSGHQFPNYSSELNVNALLLGDSALYLCASSWNGQALGEKLFFGSGTQLSVL.

The chain recombines TRBV6-5 with TRBJ1-2; 8 nucleotides align to TRBD1. After removal of 4 bases from V and 2 bases from J, the junction contained 3 bases not matched to a gene. CDR1 is MNHEY, CDR2 SVGAGI, per germline. The length of the CDR3 is 14 residues. CDR3 region: CASSFRTGNYGYTF. The CDR3 DNA follows: TGTGCCAGCAGTTTTCGGACAGGGAACTATGGCTACACCTTC.

This chain uses TRBV3-1 (or the pseudogene TRBV3-2) with TRBJ2-5, with TRBD2 as a possible D gene (7 bases). Trimming removed 1 base from V and 4 bases from J, with 16 bases in between. Looked up from germline, CDR1 is LGHDT and CDR2 is YNNKEL (reference sequence). The CDR3 extends over 16 amino acids. The CDR3 nucleotides are TGTGCCAGCAGCCAAGTTGTGGGAGGGGGTGGAGAGACCCAGTACTTC. The encoded protein is CASSQVVGGGGETQYF.

The rearrangement links TRBV7-9 to TRBJ2-2; the D gene is possibly TRBD1 (6 bases). V lost 5 bases to trimming and J lost 4 bases, with 17 bases between them. Germline values: CDR1 SEHNR, CDR2 FQNEAQ (reference sequence). This CDR3 has 16 residues. CDR3 in amino acids: CASSIPTGSVTGELFF. CDR3 nucleotides: TGTGCCAGCAGCATTCCAACAGGGTCGGTCACCGGGGAGCTGTTTTTT.

This chain links TRBV6-5 with TRBJ2-5; 7 bases map to TRBD2. V shed 2 bases and J 9 bases; nucleotides not matched to a gene: 3. The CDR3 has 12 amino acids. The V gene's germline CDR1 is MNHEY and CDR2 SVGAGI. CDR3 residues: CASSYRGGAQYF. The DNA for the CDR3 is TGTGCCAGCAGTTACCGGGGAGGGGCCCAGTACTTC.